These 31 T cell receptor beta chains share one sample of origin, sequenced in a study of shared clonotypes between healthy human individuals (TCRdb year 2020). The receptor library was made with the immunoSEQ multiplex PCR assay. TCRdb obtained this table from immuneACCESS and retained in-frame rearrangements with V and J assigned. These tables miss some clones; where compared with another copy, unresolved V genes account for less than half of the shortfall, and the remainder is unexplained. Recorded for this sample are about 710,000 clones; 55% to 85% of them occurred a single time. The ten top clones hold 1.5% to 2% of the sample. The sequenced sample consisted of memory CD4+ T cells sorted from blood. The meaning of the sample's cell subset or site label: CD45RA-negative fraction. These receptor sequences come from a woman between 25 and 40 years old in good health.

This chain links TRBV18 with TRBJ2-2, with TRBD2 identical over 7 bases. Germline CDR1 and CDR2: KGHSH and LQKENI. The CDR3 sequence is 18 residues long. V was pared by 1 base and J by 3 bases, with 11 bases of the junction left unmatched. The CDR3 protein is CASSPLGPGLSYTGELFF. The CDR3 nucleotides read TGTGCCAGCTCACCACTCGGTCCGGGACTAAGTTACACCGGGGAGCTGTTTTTT.

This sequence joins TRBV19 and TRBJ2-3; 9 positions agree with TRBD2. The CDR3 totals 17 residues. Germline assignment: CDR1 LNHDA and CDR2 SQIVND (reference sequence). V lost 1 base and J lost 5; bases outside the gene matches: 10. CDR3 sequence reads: CASSIGLAGRSRDTQYF. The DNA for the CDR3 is TGTGCCAGTAGTATAGGGCTAGCGGGACGCTCGCGAGATACGCAGTATTTT.

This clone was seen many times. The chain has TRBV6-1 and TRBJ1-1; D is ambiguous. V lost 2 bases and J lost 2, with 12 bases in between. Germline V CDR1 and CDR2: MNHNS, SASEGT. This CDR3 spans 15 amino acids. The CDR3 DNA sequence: TGTGCCAGCAGTGAACAGAGCGAGGGAAACACTGAAGCTTTCTTT. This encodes CASSEQSEGNTEAFF.

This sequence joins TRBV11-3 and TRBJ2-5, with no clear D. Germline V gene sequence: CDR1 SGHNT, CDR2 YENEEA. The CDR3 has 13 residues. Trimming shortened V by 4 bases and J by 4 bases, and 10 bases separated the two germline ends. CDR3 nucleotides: TGTGCCAGCAGCTCGCACAGAGGAGAGACCCAGTACTTC. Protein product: CASSSHRGETQYF.

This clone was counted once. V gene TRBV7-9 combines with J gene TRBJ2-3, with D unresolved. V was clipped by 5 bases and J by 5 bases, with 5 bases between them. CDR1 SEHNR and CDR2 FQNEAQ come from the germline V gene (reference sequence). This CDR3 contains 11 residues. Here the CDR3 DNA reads TGTGCCAGCAGCGTGCGAGATACGCAGTATTTT. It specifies CASSVRDTQYF.

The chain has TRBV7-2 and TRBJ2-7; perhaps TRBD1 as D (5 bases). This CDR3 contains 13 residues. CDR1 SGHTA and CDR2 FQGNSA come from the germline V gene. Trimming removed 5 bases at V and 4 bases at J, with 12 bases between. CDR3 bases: TGTGCCAGCAGCCCAAGGCAGGGATACGAGCAGTACTTC. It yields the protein CASSPRQGYEQYF.

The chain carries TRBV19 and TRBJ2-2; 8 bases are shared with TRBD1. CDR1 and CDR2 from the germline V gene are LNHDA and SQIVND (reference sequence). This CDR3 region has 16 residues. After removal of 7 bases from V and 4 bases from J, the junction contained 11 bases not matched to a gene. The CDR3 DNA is TGTGCCAGTACCGCCCAAGGACAGGGAGGCACCGGGGAGCTGTTTTTT. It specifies CASTAQGQGGTGELFF.

CDR3 sequence (DNA): TGTGCCAGCTCACCAGTGGTTTCCACTGAAGCTTTCTTT. It is translated as CASSPVVSTEAFF. This chain joins TRBV18 and TRBJ1-1; D ambiguous. The CDR3 extends over 13 amino acids. V lost 2 bases and J 4 bases, leaving 8 bases between the germline ends. Germline CDR1 is KGHSH and CDR2 is LQKENI.

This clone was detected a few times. In DNA form, the CDR3 reads TGTGCCAGCAGTGAAAGTGGAGTGACAGCCTCTAACTATGGCTACACCTTC. This sequence encodes CASSESGVTASNYGYTF. This sequence joins TRBV6-1 and TRBJ1-2, with D tentatively TRBD1 (5 bases). CDR1 MNHNS and CDR2 SASEGT come from the germline V gene. V was pared by 2 bases and J by 0 bases, with 16 bases between. The CDR3 extends over 17 amino acids.

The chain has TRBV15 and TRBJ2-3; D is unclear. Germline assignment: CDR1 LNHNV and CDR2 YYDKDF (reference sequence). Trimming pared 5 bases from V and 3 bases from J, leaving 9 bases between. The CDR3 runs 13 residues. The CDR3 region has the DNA TGTGCCACCAGCCTGTCTCATACAGATACGCAGTATTTT. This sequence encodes CATSLSHTDTQYF.

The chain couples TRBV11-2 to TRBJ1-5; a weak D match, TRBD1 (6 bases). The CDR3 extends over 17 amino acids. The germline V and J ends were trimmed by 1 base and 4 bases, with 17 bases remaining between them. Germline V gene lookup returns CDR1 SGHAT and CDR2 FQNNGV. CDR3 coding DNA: TGTGCCAGCAGCTTAGTAAGGCGACAGGAGGGGAATCAGCCCCAGCATTTT. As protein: CASSLVRRQEGNQPQHF.

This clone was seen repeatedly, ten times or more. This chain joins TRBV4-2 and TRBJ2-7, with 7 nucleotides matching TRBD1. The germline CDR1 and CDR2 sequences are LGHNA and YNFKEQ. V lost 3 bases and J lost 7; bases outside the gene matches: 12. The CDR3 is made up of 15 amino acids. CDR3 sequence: CASSHPGTVPREQYF. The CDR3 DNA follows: TGTGCCAGCAGCCATCCCGGGACAGTGCCTCGGGAGCAGTACTTC.

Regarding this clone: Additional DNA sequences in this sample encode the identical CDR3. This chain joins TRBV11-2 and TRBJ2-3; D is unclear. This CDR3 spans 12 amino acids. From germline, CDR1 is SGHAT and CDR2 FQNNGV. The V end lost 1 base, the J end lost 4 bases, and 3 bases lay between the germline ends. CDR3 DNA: TGTGCCAGCAGCTTAGGTCCAGATACGCAGTATTTT. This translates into CASSLGPDTQYF.

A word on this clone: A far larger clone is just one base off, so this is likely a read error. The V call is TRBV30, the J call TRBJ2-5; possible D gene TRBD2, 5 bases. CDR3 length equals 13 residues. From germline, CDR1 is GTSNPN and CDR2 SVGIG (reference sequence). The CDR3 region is CAWQGSGGEAQYF. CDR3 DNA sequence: TGTGCCTGGCAAGGGTCAGGAGGAGAGGCCCAGTACTTC.

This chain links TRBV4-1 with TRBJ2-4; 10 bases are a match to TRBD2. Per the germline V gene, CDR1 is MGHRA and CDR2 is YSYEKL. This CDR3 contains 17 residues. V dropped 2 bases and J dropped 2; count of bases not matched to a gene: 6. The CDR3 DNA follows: TGCGCCAGCAGCCAACCGCTAGCGGGAGTATCCAAAAACATTCAGTACTTC. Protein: CASSQPLAGVSKNIQYF.

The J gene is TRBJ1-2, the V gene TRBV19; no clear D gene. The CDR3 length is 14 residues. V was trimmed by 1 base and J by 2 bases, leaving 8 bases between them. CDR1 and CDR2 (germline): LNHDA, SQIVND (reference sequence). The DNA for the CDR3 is TGTGCCAGTAGTATAGGGGTGGAAAACTATGGCTACACCTTC. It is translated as CASSIGVENYGYTF.

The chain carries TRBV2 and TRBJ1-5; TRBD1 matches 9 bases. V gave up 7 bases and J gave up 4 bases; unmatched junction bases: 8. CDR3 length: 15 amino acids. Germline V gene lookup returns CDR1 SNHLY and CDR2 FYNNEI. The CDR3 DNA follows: TGTGCCAGCAAGCGGGACAGGGTATCAAATCAGCCCCAGCATTTT. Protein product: CASKRDRVSNQPQHF.

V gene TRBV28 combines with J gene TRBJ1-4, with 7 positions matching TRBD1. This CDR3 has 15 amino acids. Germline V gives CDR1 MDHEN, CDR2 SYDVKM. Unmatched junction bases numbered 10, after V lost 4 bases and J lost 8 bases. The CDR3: CASSYAGAGGEKLFF. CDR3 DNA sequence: TGTGCCAGCAGTTACGCTGGCGCAGGGGGGGAAAAACTGTTTTTT.

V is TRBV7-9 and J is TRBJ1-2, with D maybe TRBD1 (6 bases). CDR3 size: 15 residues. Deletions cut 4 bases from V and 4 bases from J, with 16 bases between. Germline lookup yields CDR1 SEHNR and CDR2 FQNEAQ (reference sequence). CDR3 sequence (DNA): TGTGCCAGCAGCTCTACAGGGTTGTTTCTCTATGGCTACACCTTC. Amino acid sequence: CASSSTGLFLYGYTF. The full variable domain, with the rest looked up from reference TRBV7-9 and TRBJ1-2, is DTGVSQNPRHKITKRGQNVTFRCDPISEHNRLYWYRQTLGQGPEFLTYFQNEAQLEKSRLLSDRFSAERPKGSFSTLEIQRTEQGDSAMYLCASSSTGLFLYGYTFGSGTRLTVV.

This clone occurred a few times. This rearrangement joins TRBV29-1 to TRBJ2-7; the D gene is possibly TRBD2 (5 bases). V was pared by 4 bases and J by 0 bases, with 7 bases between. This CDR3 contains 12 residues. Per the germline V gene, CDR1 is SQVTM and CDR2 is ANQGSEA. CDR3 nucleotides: TGCAGCGTTGTTCGGGACTCCTACGAGCAGTACTTC. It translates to CSVVRDSYEQYF.

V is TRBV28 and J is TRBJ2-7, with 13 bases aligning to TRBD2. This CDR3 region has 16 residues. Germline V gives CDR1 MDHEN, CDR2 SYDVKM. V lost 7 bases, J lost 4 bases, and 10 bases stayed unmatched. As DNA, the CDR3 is TGTGCCAGCAACACACCGGGACTAGCGGGAAAATACGAGCAGTACTTC. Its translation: CASNTPGLAGKYEQYF.

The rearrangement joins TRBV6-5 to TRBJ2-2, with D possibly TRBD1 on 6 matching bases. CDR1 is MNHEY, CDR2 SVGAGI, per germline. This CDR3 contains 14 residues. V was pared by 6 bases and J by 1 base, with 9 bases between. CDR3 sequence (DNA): TGTGCCAGCAGCTCGGGACAGAACACCGGGGAGCTGTTTTTT. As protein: CASSSGQNTGELFF.

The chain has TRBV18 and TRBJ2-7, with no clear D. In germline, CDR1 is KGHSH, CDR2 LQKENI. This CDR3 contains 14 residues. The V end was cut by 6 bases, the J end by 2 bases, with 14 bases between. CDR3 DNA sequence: TGTGCCAGCTCCGTTCATGGTGAGGCCTACGAGCAGTACTTC. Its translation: CASSVHGEAYEQYF.

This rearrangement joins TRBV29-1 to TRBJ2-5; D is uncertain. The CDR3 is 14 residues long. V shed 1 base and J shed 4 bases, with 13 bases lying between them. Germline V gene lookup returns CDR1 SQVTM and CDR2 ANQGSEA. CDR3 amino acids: CSVEVPAGPETQYF. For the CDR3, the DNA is TGCAGCGTTGAAGTCCCAGCAGGTCCAGAGACCCAGTACTTC.

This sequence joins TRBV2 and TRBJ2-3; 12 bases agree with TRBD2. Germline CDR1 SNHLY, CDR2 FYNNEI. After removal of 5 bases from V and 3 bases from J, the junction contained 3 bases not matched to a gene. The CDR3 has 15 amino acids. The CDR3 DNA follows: TGTGCCAGCAGTCCCGGGACTAGCGGGACAGATACGCAGTATTTT. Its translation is CASSPGTSGTDTQYF.

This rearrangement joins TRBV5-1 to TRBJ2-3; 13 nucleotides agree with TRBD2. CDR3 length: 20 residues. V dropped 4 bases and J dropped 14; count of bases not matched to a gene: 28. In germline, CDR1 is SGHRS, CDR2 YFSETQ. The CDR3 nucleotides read TGCGCCAGCAGCGCCATCCCGGGACTAGCGGGAAAAAACGCTAATTGGGCTCCGTATTTT. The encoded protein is CASSAIPGLAGKNANWAPYF.

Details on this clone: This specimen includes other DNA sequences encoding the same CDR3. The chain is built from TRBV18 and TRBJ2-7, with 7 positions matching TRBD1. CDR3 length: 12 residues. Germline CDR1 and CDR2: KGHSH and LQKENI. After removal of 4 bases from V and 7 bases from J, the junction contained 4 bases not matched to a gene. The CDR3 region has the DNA TGTGCCAGCTCACAGACAGGGTCGGAGCAGTACTTC. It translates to CASSQTGSEQYF.

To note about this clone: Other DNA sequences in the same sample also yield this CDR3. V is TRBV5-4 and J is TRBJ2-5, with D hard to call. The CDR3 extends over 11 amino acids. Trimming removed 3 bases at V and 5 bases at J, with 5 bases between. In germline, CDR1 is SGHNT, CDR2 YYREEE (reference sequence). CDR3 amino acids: CASSSQETQYF. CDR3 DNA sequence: TGTGCCAGCAGCTCCCAGGAGACCCAGTACTTC.

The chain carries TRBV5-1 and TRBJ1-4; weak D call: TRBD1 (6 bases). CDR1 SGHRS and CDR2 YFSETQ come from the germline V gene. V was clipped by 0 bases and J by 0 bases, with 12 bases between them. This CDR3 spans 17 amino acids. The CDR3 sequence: CASSLGTGIPTNEKLFF. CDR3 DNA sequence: TGCGCCAGCAGCTTGGGAACAGGGATCCCAACTAATGAAAAACTGTTTTTT.

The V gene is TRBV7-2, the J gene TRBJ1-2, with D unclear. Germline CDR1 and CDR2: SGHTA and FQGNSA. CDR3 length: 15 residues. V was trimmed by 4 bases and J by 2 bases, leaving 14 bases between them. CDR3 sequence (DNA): TGTGCCAGCAGCTCACGATGGACGGAGAACTATGGCTACACCTTC. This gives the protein CASSSRWTENYGYTF.

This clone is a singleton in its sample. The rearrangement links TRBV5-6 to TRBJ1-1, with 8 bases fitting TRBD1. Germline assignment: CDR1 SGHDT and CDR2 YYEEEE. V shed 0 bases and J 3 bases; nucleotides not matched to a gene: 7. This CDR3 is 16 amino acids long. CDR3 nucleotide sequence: TGTGCCAGCAGCTTGGTTTCTGGACAGGGACACACTGAAGCTTTCTTT. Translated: CASSLVSGQGHTEAFF. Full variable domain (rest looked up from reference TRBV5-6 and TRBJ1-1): DAGVTQSPTHLIKTRGQQVTLRCSPKSGHDTVSWYQQALGQGPQFIFQYYEEEERQRGNFPDRFSGHQFPNYSSELNVNALLLGDSALYLCASSLVSGQGHTEAFFGQGTRLTVV.